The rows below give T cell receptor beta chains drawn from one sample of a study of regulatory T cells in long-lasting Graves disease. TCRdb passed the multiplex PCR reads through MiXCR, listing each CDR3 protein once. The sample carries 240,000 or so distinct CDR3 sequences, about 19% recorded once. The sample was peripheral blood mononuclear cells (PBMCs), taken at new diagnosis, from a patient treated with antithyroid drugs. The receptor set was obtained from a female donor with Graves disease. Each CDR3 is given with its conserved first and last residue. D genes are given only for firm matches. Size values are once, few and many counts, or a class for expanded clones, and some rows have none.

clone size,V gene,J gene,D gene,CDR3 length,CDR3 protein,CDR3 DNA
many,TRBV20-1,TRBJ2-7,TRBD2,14,CSAQPGLADYEQYF,TGCAGTGCGCAACCGGGACTAGCGGACTACGAGCAGTACTTC
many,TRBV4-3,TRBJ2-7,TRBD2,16,CASSSRTSGRAYEQYF,TGCGCCAGCAGCTCCCGGACTAGCGGGAGGGCCTACGAGCAGTACTTC
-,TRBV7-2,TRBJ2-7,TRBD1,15,CASSPYRGRSYEQYF,TGTGCCAGCAGCCCGTACAGGGGAAGGTCCTACGAGCAGTACTTC
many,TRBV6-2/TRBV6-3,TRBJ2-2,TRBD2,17,CASSGLAGVSNTGELFF,TGTGCCAGCAGTGGACTAGCGGGGGTTTCTAACACCGGGGAGCTGTTTTTT
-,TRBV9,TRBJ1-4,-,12,CASSGSNEKLFF,TGTGCCAGCAGCGGAAGTAATGAAAAACTGTTTTTT
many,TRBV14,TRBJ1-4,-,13,CASSRGVYEKLFF,TGTGCCAGCAGCCGGGGGGTATATGAAAAACTGTTTTTT
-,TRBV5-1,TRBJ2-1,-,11,CASSKDNEQFF,TGCGCCAGCAGCAAAGACAATGAGCAGTTCTTC
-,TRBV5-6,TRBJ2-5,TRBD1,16,CASSLTGQGAWETQYF,TGTGCCAGCAGCTTGACGGGACAGGGGGCTTGGGAGACCCAGTACTTC
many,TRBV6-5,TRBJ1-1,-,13,CASSYRGNTEAFF,TGTGCCAGCAGTTATAGAGGGAACACTGAAGCTTTCTTT
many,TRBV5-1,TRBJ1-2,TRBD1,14,CASRGTGGSDGYTF,TGCGCCAGCAGAGGAACAGGGGGCTCGGATGGCTACACCTTC
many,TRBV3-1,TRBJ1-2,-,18,CASSQAPITRGANYGYTF,TGTGCCAGCAGCCAAGCCCCAATCACTCGGGGAGCTAACTATGGCTACACCTTC
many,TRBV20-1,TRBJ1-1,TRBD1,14,CSAPDRVGGTEAFF,TGCAGTGCTCCGGACAGGGTGGGTGGGACTGAAGCTTTCTTT
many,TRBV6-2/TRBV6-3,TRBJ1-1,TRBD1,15,CASWTGPLMNTEAFF,TGTGCCAGCTGGACAGGTCCTCTCATGAACACTGAAGCTTTCTTT
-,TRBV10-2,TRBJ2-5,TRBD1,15,CASSESDRDVKTQYF,TGCGCCAGCAGTGAGTCCGACAGGGACGTGAAGACCCAGTACTTC
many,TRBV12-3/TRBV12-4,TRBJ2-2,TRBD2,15,CATSQRGENTGELFF,TGTGCCACCTCTCAGCGGGGGGAAAACACCGGGGAGCTGTTTTTT